This T cell receptor (beta chain) was captured by sequencing in a study of response to subunit inactivated influenza vaccine. TCRdb itself ran the RT-PCR reads through MiXCR, one entry per CDR3 protein. The sample lists 650,000 or so distinct CDR3 sequences, 13% to 15% seen once, with approximately 7.6% in the top ten. Trimming took off 6 bases at V and 0 bases at J, with 9 bases between the two ends. This CDR3 has 12 residues. In germline, CDR1 is SQVTM, CDR2 ANQGSEA. Sequencing used PBMCs from blood, obtained 14 to 15 days before vaccination. The chain couples TRBV29-1 to TRBJ2-7, with a possible D match to TRBD2 (6 bases). This clonotype was sampled from a man in his fifties or sixties who received an inactivated influenza vaccine. This CDR3 is CSVGLSSYEQYF. The DNA of the CDR3 is TGCAGCGTGGGACTGAGCTCCTACGAGCAGTACTTC.